Here is one T cell receptor beta chain with its context. These data originate in a study of technical replicates of blood from four donors. This table comes from immunoSEQ multiplex PCR, and its TCRdb copy is limited to in-frame clones, with some not included. The data contain roughly 68,000 clones, under 98% of them singletons. The sequence derives from a human donor in good health. Input material: T cells isolated from PBMCs.

The CDR3 DNA reads as TGTGCCAGCACTTTGCCGGGACTAGCGTCCGGGGAGCTGTTTTTT. It yields the protein CASTLPGLASGELFF. This chain links TRBV5-6 with TRBJ2-2, with 10 bases fitting TRBD2. In germline, CDR1 is SGHDT, CDR2 YYEEEE. The CDR3 contains 15 residues. The V gene end was trimmed by 6 bases and the J gene end by 6 bases; junction bases not matched to a gene: 8.